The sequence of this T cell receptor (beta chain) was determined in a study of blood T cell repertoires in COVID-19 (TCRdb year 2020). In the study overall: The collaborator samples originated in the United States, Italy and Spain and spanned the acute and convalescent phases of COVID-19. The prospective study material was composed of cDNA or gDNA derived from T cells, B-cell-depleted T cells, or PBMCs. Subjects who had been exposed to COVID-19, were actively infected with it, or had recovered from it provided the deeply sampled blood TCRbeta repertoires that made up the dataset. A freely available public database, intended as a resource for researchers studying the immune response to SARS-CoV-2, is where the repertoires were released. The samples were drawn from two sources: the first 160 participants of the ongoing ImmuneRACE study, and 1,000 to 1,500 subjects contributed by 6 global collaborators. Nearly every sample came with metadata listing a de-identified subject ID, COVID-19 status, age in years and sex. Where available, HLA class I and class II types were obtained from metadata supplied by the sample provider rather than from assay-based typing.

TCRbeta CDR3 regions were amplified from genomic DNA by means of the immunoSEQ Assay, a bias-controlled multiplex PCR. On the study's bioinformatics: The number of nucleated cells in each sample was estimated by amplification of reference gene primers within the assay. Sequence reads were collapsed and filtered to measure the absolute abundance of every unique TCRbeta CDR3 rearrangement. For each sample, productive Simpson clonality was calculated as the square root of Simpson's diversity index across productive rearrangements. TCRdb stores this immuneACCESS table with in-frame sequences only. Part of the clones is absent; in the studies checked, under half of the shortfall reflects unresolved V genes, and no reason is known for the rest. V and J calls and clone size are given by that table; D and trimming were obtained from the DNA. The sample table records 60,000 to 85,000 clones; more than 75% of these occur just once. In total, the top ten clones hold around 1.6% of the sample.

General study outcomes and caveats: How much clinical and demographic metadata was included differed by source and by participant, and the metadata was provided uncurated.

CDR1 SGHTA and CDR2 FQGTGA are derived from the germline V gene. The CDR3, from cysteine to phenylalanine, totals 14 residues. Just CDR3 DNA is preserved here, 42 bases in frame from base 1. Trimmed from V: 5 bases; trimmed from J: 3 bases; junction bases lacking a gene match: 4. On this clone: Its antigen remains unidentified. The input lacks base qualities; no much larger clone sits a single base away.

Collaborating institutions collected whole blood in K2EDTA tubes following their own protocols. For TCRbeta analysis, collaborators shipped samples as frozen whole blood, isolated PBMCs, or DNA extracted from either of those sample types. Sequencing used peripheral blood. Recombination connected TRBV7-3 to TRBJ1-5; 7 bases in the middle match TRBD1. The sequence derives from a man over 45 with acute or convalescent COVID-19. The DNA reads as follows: TGTGCCAGCAGCCTAGGGGGCTACAATCAGCCCCAGCATTTT. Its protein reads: CASSLGGYNQPQHF. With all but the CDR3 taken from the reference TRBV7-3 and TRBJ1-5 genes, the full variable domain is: GAGVSQTPSNKVTEKGKYVELRCDPISGHTALYWYRQSLGQGPEFLIYFQGTGAADDSGLPNDRFFAVRPEGSVSTLKIQRTERGDSAVYLCASSLGGYNQPQHFGDGTRLSIL.